The 27 T cell receptor beta chains in this list originate from one sample, sequenced in a study of CD4 T cells in relation to SARS-CoV-2 and coronaviruses. These TCRs are of unknown antigen specificity. Before the COVID-19 pandemic, during about 2011-2019, CD4+ T cells were taken from unexposed donors. The cells were cultured for over eight days before CD4+ T cells were isolated. Libraries were prepared by immunoSEQ multiplex PCR; TCRdb keeps only in-frame clonotypes and omits some of them. In the table there are 15,000 to 20,000 clones, about 84% of which are singletons. Sequencing input: CD4+ T cells from PBMCs, cultured in vitro. Source of these receptors: a human donor in good health.

The chain is built from TRBV24-1 and TRBJ2-1; D may be TRBD1 (6 bases). Trimming took off 3 bases at V and 7 bases at J, with 18 bases between the two ends. Per germline, CDR1 KGHDR and CDR2 SFDVKD. The CDR3 contains 16 residues. The DNA of the CDR3 is TGTGCCACCAGTGATCCGCTGGCACAGGGAGCGAATGAGCAGTTCTTC. Its translation: CATSDPLAQGANEQFF.

V gene TRBV28 combines with J gene TRBJ1-2, with D hard to call. In germline, CDR1 is MDHEN, CDR2 SYDVKM. CDR3 length equals 13 residues. Trimming cost V 7 bases and J 1 base, with 10 bases left between them. The CDR3 DNA is TGTGCCAGCATGGCTCCCCATAACTATGGCTACACCTTC. Amino acids: CASMAPHNYGYTF.

The chain links TRBV2 to TRBJ2-7; 10 bases agree with TRBD2. V lost 3 bases and J lost 3; bases outside the gene matches: 5. Looked up from germline, CDR1 is SNHLY and CDR2 is FYNNEI. The CDR3 has 15 residues. Written as DNA, the CDR3 is TGTGCCAGCAGTGAGTCTAGCGGGAGCGTCTACGAGCAGTACTTC. As protein: CASSESSGSVYEQYF. The entire variable domain, with the rest obtained from reference TRBV2 and TRBJ2-7, is as follows: EPEVTQTPSHQVTQMGQEVILRCVPISNHLYFYWYRQILGQKVEFLVSFYNNEISEKSEIFDDQFSVERPDGSNFTLKIRSTKLEDSAMYFCASSESSGSVYEQYFGPGTRLTVT.

The chain carries TRBV12-3 or TRBV12-4 and TRBJ2-1; possibly TRBD2 for D (5 bases). The CDR3 totals 11 residues. The V end lost 5 bases, the J end lost 6 bases, and 5 bases lay between the germline ends. CDR3 region: CASSRGNEQFF. The CDR3 region has the DNA TGTGCCAGCAGTCGGGGCAATGAGCAGTTCTTC.

The rearrangement uses TRBV6-1 and TRBJ2-5, with TRBD2 matching over 7 bases. This CDR3 is 16 amino acids long. Trimming took 2 bases from V and 5 from J; bases not matched to a gene: 11. The germline gives CDR1 MNHNS, CDR2 SASEGT. The CDR3 spells CASSEYEGLGGETQYF. Written as DNA, the CDR3 is TGTGCCAGCAGTGAATACGAGGGGTTGGGGGGGGAGACCCAGTACTTC.

The chain couples TRBV19 to TRBJ2-1, with TRBD2 matching over 14 bases. The J segment lost 9 bases and the V segment lost 4 bases, leaving 8 bases of the junction unmatched. Germline CDR1 is LNHDA and CDR2 is SQIVND (reference sequence). This CDR3 spans 16 amino acids. The CDR3: CASSRGTSGRIAEQFF. CDR3 nucleotides: TGTGCCAGTAGTAGAGGGACTAGCGGGAGAATCGCTGAGCAGTTCTTC.

This chain connects TRBV7-3 to TRBJ2-3, with D possibly matching TRBD2 (6 bases). Deletions cut 2 bases from V and 4 bases from J, with 10 bases between. CDR3 length: 14 residues. CDR1 SGHTA and CDR2 FQGTGA come from the germline V gene. The CDR3 protein is CASSLAGWADTQYF. The CDR3 DNA reads as TGTGCCAGCAGCTTAGCGGGATGGGCAGATACGCAGTATTTT.

Here the CDR3 DNA reads TGTGCCAGCAGCGTGGGGGGTATGAACACTGAAGCTTTCTTT. This encodes CASSVGGMNTEAFF. The chain links TRBV9 to TRBJ1-1; possible D gene TRBD1, 5 bases. The CDR3 runs to 14 residues. V lost 2 bases to trimming and J lost 0 bases, with 8 bases between them. The germline gives CDR1 SGDLS, CDR2 YYNGEE.

CDR3 residues: CASSTHYEQYF. The CDR3 DNA sequence: TGTGCCAGCAGTACCCACTACGAGCAGTACTTC. The chain uses TRBV6-5 and TRBJ2-7; D call uncertain. Germline CDR1 reads MNHEY; CDR2 reads SVGAGI. CDR3 length: 11 amino acids. V lost 5 bases, J lost 3 bases, and 5 bases lay in between.

The chain uses TRBV4-2 and TRBJ2-5, with 7 bases aligning to TRBD2. The ends lost 6 bases at V and 4 bases at J; junction bases unmatched: 23. The CDR3 has 19 residues. Germline CDR1 reads LGHNA; CDR2 reads YNFKEQ. CDR3: CASSQPSRGLGGAGETQYF. In DNA, the CDR3 is TGTGCCAGCAGTCAGCCTTCGCGGGGGTTGGGTGGGGCGGGAGAGACCCAGTACTTC.

The chain links TRBV5-6 to TRBJ2-5; D remains unclear. The CDR3 runs 15 residues. Germline lookup yields CDR1 SGHDT and CDR2 YYEEEE. The V and J ends lost 4 bases and 3 bases respectively, with 16 bases between them. In DNA, the CDR3 is TGTGCCAGCAGCGACCTCGGTAGTGGAGAAGAGACCCAGTACTTC. It is translated as CASSDLGSGEETQYF.

The chain employs TRBV5-1 and TRBJ2-7; D is possibly TRBD1 or TRBD2 (5 bases each). V was trimmed by 0 bases and J by 6 bases, leaving 10 bases between them. CDR1 and CDR2 from the germline V gene are SGHRS and YFSETQ. CDR3 size: 13 residues. The CDR3: CASSLVIGGEQYF. The CDR3 DNA sequence: TGCGCCAGCAGCTTGGTAATTGGGGGCGAGCAGTACTTC.

The chain recombines TRBV7-3 with TRBJ2-1, with 7 bases identical to TRBD1. CDR3 length: 13 residues. Trimming removed 5 bases from V and 5 bases from J; junction bases left unmatched: 3. Per germline, CDR1 SGHTA and CDR2 FQGTGA. The CDR3 DNA follows: TGTGCCAGCAGCCCCGACAGGGACAATGAGCAGTTCTTC. It specifies CASSPDRDNEQFF.

V is TRBV11-3 and J is TRBJ2-1; perhaps TRBD1 as D (5 bases). The germline V and J ends were trimmed by 0 bases and 9 bases, with 15 bases remaining between them. This CDR3 has 15 residues. CDR1 and CDR2 (germline): SGHNT, YENEEA. CDR3 sequence: CASSLEGEGNSEQFF. The CDR3 coding sequence is TGTGCCAGCAGCTTAGAAGGGGAAGGGAACAGTGAGCAGTTCTTC.

V gene TRBV30 combines with J gene TRBJ2-2; 7 bases are shared with TRBD2. V was clipped by 3 bases and J by 4 bases; unmatched bases: 8. Germline lookup yields CDR1 GTSNPN and CDR2 SVGIG (reference sequence). The CDR3 spans 15 residues. This CDR3 is CAWSWGIAGTGELFF. The DNA for the CDR3 is TGTGCCTGGAGCTGGGGTATAGCGGGCACCGGGGAGCTGTTTTTT.

This chain uses TRBV27 with TRBJ1-1; D might be TRBD1 (6 bases). Germline lookup yields CDR1 MNHEY and CDR2 SMNVEV (reference sequence). CDR3 length: 14 amino acids. Trimming pared 10 bases from V and 5 bases from J, leaving 20 bases between. This chain's CDR3 is CATQGSGVGTEAFF. The CDR3 nucleotides read TGTGCCACCCAGGGGTCGGGGGTTGGTACTGAAGCTTTCTTT.

The genes are TRBV19 and TRBJ2-2; the D is unclear. Trimming pared 7 bases from V and 5 bases from J, leaving 14 bases between. There are 14 residues in the CDR3. Germline-derived CDR1 and CDR2 are LNHDA and SQIVND (reference sequence). CDR3 amino acids: CASIRPGSTGELFF. Written as DNA, the CDR3 is TGTGCCAGTATCAGGCCGGGTAGTACCGGGGAGCTGTTTTTT.

This chain links TRBV3-1 (or the pseudogene TRBV3-2) with TRBJ2-1; no definite D call. This CDR3 is 14 amino acids long. The germline V and J ends were trimmed by 5 bases and 1 base, with 9 bases remaining between them. Germline V gene sequence: CDR1 LGHDT, CDR2 YNNKEL (reference sequence). CDR3 residues: CASSSLGSYNEQFF. The CDR3 nucleotides are TGTGCCAGCAGCTCGCTAGGGTCCTACAATGAGCAGTTCTTC.

CDR3 sequence reads: CASSLPQLVTSNQPQHF. CDR3 sequence (DNA): TGTGCCAGCAGTTTACCCCAGCTAGTAACTAGCAATCAGCCCCAGCATTTT. The V gene is TRBV28, the J gene TRBJ1-5; D is undetermined. Trimming removed 2 bases from V and 0 bases from J, with 14 bases in between. The CDR3 spans 17 residues. The V gene's germline CDR1 is MDHEN and CDR2 SYDVKM. Looking up the rest from reference TRBV28 and TRBJ1-5 gives the full variable domain: DVKVTQSSRYLVKRTGEKVFLECVQDMDHENMFWYRQDPGLGLRLIYFSYDVKMKEKGDIPEGYSVSREKKERFSLILESASTNQTSMYLCASSLPQLVTSNQPQHFGDGTRLSIL.

The rearrangement links TRBV6-1 to TRBJ2-1; 9 nucleotides line up with TRBD2. Germline loops: CDR1 MNHNS, CDR2 SASEGT. J gave up 2 bases and V 4 bases, and 9 bases lay outside the gene matches. There are 17 residues in the CDR3. In DNA, the CDR3 is TGTGCCAGCAGTGGAAATAGCGGGAGAGCGGCCTACAATGAGCAGTTCTTC. It codes for CASSGNSGRAAYNEQFF.

This chain uses TRBV2 with TRBJ1-1, with D perhaps matching TRBD1 (6 bases). Germline V gene lookup returns CDR1 SNHLY and CDR2 FYNNEI. The CDR3 totals 13 residues. The V gene lost 2 bases and the J gene lost 11 bases, with 15 bases spanning the gap. The chain's CDR3 is CASSESGGGEAFF. CDR3 bases: TGTGCCAGCAGTGAATCCGGGGGCGGCGAGGCTTTCTTT.

The J gene is TRBJ1-2, the V gene TRBV3-1 (or the pseudogene TRBV3-2); TRBD1 is a possible D gene (5 bases). V shed 8 bases and J shed 6 bases, with 16 bases lying between them. CDR3 length equals 13 residues. Germline V lookup: CDR1 LGHDT, CDR2 YNNKEL (reference sequence). CDR3 residues: CASARGGSDGYTF. The DNA for the CDR3 is TGTGCCAGCGCCCGCGGGGGGTCTGATGGCTACACCTTC.

This clone showed up just once. This rearrangement joins TRBV3-1 (or the pseudogene TRBV3-2) to TRBJ2-3; 9 bases are a match to TRBD1. Germline values: CDR1 LGHDT, CDR2 YNNKEL (reference sequence). After removal of 3 bases from V and 8 bases from J, the junction contained 6 bases not matched to a gene. The CDR3 is made up of 14 amino acids. The CDR3: CASSHRTGVGTQYF. CDR3 DNA sequence: TGTGCCAGCAGCCACCGGACAGGGGTGGGTACGCAGTATTTT.

The chain has TRBV29-1 and TRBJ1-6; no clear D gene. V was cut by 6 bases and J by 5 bases, with 8 bases left in between. The CDR3 runs 12 residues. The V gene's germline CDR1 is SQVTM and CDR2 ANQGSEA. CDR3 DNA sequence: TGCAGCGTATCAGAGGATAATTCACCCCTCCACTTT. It yields the protein CSVSEDNSPLHF.

This sequence joins TRBV6-1 and TRBJ1-1; D ambiguous. The length of the CDR3 is 14 residues. V lost 2 bases and J 6 bases, leaving 13 bases between the germline ends. Germline loops: CDR1 MNHNS, CDR2 SASEGT. CDR3 amino acids: CASSESWRVPEAFF. Here the CDR3 DNA reads TGTGCCAGCAGTGAATCATGGCGGGTACCTGAAGCTTTCTTT.

The chain uses TRBV7-9 and TRBJ2-7; a possible D gene is TRBD2 (6 bases). Looked up from germline, CDR1 is SEHNR and CDR2 is FQNEAQ (reference sequence). V gave up 5 bases and J gave up 3 bases, with 26 bases separating them. The CDR3 runs 18 residues. CDR3 in amino acids: CASSGPGNSGERIYEQYF. The CDR3 DNA reads TGTGCCAGCAGCGGCCCAGGCAACTCGGGGGAGAGGATCTACGAGCAGTACTTC.

A single count supports this clone. The chain uses TRBV2 and TRBJ2-3, with D tentatively TRBD2 (6 bases). The ends were cut back, 8 bases at V and 2 bases at J, with 14 bases in the middle. The CDR3 runs to 14 residues. CDR1 is SNHLY and CDR2 is FYNNEI in the germline V gene. The CDR3 DNA is TGTGCCAGCCGTTGGCGGGGATCCACAGATACGCAGTATTTT. Protein product: CASRWRGSTDTQYF.